This T cell receptor beta chain emerged from a study of post-analysis software for immune sequencing data. Study details: Multiple sclerosis in the patients followed relapsing-remitting, secondary progressive and progressive-relapsing courses.

Germline CDR1 is SGHKS and CDR2 is YYEKEE (reference sequence). Unmatched junction bases numbered 18, after V lost 3 bases and J lost 4 bases. The CDR3 length is 18 residues. Tagging with unique molecular identifiers was a feature of the TCR beta cDNA libraries. Starting from about 1 to 10 million T cells, the study yielded approximately 500,000 cDNA molecules. MiXCR, run by TCRdb on the PCR reads, gives a single entry per CDR3 protein. The profile shows about 680,000 distinct CDR3 sequences, more than 50% of them singletons. Details on this clonotype: Its antigen is unknown.

General study results and limits: Clustering by F measure revealed strong co-clustering among samples prepared together in one batch. Several TRBV segments were more frequent in patients than controls; TRBV5-6, TRBV5-1 and TRBV20-1 belonged to this group. Controls had significantly higher normalized Chao1 diversity than multiple sclerosis patients.

The origin of this receptor is a girl aged 2-15 years with multiple sclerosis. Sequencing was done on a sample of blood. This rearrangement joins TRBV5-5 to TRBJ2-5, with 7 bases matching TRBD2. The CDR3 DNA sequence: TGTGCCAGCAGCTCCGAGTTCGGGCTAGCGGTCCTGAGAGAGACCCAGTACTTC. Its translation is CASSSEFGLAVLRETQYF.